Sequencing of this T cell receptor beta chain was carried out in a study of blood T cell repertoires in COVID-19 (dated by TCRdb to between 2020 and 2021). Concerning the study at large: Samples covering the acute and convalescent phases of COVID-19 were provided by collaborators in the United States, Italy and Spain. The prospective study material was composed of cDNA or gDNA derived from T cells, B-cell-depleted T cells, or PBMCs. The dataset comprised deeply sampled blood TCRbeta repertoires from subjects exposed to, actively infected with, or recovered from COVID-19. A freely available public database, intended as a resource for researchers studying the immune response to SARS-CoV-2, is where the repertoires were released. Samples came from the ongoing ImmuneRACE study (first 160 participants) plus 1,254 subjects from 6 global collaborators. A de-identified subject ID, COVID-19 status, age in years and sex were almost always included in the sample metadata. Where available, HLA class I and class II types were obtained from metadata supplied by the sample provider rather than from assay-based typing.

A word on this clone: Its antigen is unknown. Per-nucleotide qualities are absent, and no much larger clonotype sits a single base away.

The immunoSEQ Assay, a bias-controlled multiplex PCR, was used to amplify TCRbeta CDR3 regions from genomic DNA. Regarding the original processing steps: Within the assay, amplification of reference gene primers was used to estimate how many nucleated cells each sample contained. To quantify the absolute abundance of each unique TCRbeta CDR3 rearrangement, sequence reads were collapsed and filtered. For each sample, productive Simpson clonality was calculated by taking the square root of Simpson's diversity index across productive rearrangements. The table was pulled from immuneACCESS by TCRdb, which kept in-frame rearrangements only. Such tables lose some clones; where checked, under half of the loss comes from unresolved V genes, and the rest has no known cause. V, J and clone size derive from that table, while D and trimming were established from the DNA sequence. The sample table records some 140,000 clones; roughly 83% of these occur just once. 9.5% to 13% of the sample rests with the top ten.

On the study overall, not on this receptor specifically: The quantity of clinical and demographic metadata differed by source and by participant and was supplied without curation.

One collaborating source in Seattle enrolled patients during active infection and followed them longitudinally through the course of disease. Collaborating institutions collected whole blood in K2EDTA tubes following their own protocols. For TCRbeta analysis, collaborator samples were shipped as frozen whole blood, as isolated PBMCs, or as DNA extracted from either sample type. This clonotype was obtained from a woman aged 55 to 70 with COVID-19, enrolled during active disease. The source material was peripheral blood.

The nucleotides are TGTGCCATCAGTGAAGGGGGCGGACGCTCCTACGAGCAGTACTTC. Translated, this gives CAISEGGGRSYEQYF. This chain joins TRBV10-3 to TRBJ2-7, and 7 bases in between align with TRBD1. The CDR3 runs 15 amino acids, cysteine and phenylalanine included. CDR3 DNA is the only sequence kept; it has 45 bases, read in frame from the first base. For CDR1 and CDR2, the germline V gene lists ENHRY and SYGVKD. At the junction V is shortened by 3 bases and J by 0 bases; bases outside the gene matches: 5.